These T cell receptor beta chains were read from a single sample in a study of OX40 agonist ivuxolimab in advanced cancers. Profiled with immunoSEQ multiplex PCR; TCRdb holds only in-frame clones, not every one. In the table there are tens of thousands of clones, roughly 88% of which are singletons. The sample in question was CD4+ or CD8+ T cells sorted from blood, obtained in a trial of the OX40 agonist ivuxolimab. These receptor sequences come from an adult with an advanced solid tumor such as melanoma, head and neck, liver or kidney cancer. Each CDR3 is given with its conserved first and last residue. Each record gives: CDR3 protein, CDR3 DNA, D gene, J gene, V gene, clone size. A D gene is named only where the DNA matches it firmly. Clone size is shown for a subset of rows, as once, few, many or a class of expanded clone.

CASSPFTSVYEQYF	TGTGCCAGCAGCCCATTTACTAGCGTGTACGAGCAGTACTTC	TRBD2	TRBJ2-7	TRBV9	-
CASSLGSSLWEQYF	TGTGCCAGCAGCTTGGGAAGTAGTCTATGGGAGCAGTACTTC	-	TRBJ2-7	TRBV5-4	-
CAWRVLAGGYNEQFF	TGTGCCTGGAGGGTGTTAGCGGGAGGGTACAATGAGCAGTTCTTC	TRBD2	TRBJ2-1	TRBV30	-
CASSLGPPGQGSFQGIYEQYF	TGCGCCAGCAGCTTGGGGCCTCCGGGACAGGGGTCGTTTCAGGGAATCTACGAGCAGTACTTC	TRBD1	TRBJ2-7	TRBV5-1	-
CASSSPTGGDFDGYTF	TGTGCCAGCAGCTCCCCGACAGGGGGCGACTTTGATGGCTACACCTTC	TRBD1	TRBJ1-2	TRBV7-9	-
CASSLALEASGTYEQYF	TGCGCCAGCAGCTTGGCCTTAGAAGCTAGCGGGACCTACGAGCAGTACTTC	TRBD2	TRBJ2-7	TRBV5-1	-
CASTGPLETEAFF	TGTGCCAGCACCGGGCCGCTTGAGACTGAAGCTTTCTTT	-	TRBJ1-1	TRBV5-8	-
CASSPSGKYNEQFF	TGTGCCAGCAGCCCTAGCGGGAAGTACAATGAGCAGTTCTTC	TRBD2	TRBJ2-1	TRBV7-8	-
CASSQDGRDYRADTQYF	TGCGCCAGCAGCCAAGATGGACGGGACTACAGGGCAGATACGCAGTATTTT	-	TRBJ2-3	TRBV4-1	medium-sized
CAWSVTGDYGYTF	TGTGCCTGGAGCGTCACAGGGGACTATGGCTACACCTTC	TRBD1	TRBJ1-2	TRBV30	-
CASSIEGERDQPQHF	TGTGCCAGTAGTATCGAGGGGGAGCGCGATCAGCCCCAGCATTTT	-	TRBJ1-5	TRBV19	-
CASSGVTYTGELFF	TGTGCCAGTAGCGGGGTAACCTACACCGGGGAGCTGTTTTTT	-	TRBJ2-2	TRBV19	-
CASSQAAGGPSYNEQFF	TGCGCCAGCAGCCAAGCTGCGGGAGGGCCTTCCTACAATGAGCAGTTCTTC	TRBD2	TRBJ2-1	TRBV4-3	-
CASSPATLNQPQHF	TGTGCCAGCAGCCCCGCGACACTTAATCAGCCCCAGCATTTT	-	TRBJ1-5	TRBV27	-
CASRPSGTGLSEAFF	TGCGCCAGCCGGCCCAGCGGGACAGGGTTGTCTGAAGCTTTCTTT	TRBD1	TRBJ1-1	TRBV4-1	-
CASSFSGTSGNLDNEQFF	TGTGCCAGCTCATTCTCCGGGACTAGCGGGAACTTGGACAATGAGCAGTTCTTC	TRBD2	TRBJ2-1	TRBV18	-
CASSENRAIPYNEQFF	TGCGCCAGCAGTGAGAACAGGGCCATCCCCTACAATGAGCAGTTCTTC	-	TRBJ2-1	TRBV10-1	few
CASSSGVGLDYEQYF	TGTGCCAGCAGCTCTGGAGTAGGTCTTGACTACGAGCAGTACTTC	-	TRBJ2-7	TRBV7-6	-
CASNQGGGLPTYNEQFF	TGTGCCAGCAATCAAGGGGGCGGGTTGCCCACCTACAATGAGCAGTTCTTC	TRBD1	TRBJ2-1	TRBV5-6	-
CASSLDPGDGQPQHF	TGTGCCAGCAGTTTGGACCCCGGCGATGGCCAGCCCCAGCATTTT	-	TRBJ1-5	TRBV28	few
CASNPTGESSGANVLTF	TGTGCCAGCAACCCGACAGGCGAGAGCTCTGGGGCCAACGTCCTGACTTTC	-	TRBJ2-6	TRBV13	-
CASSSPGRPGELFF	TGTGCCAGCAGTTCCCCAGGGAGGCCCGGGGAGCTGTTTTTT	-	TRBJ2-2	TRBV5-4	once
CASTKGGYGGNQPQHF	TGTGCCAGTACCAAGGGGGGGTACGGAGGCAATCAGCCCCAGCATTTT	-	TRBJ1-5	TRBV19	-
CASSLATPANSGQLYEQYF	TGTGCCAGCAGCTTAGCGACACCAGCAAACTCGGGACAGCTGTACGAGCAGTACTTC	TRBD1	TRBJ2-7	TRBV7-6	-
CASSFWGTYEQYF	TGTGCCAGCAGCTTCTGGGGGACCTACGAGCAGTACTTC	-	TRBJ2-7	TRBV7-9	-
CASSQGPVEAFF	TGTGCCAGCAGCCAAGGACCGGTTGAAGCTTTCTTT	-	TRBJ1-1	TRBV13	-
CASPGPPRADTQYF	TGTGCCAGCCCGGGACCCCCTAGGGCAGATACGCAGTATTTT	-	TRBJ2-3	TRBV7-9	few
CASSPKGLAGGPIYEQYF	TGTGCCAGCAGCCCGAAGGGACTAGCGGGAGGACCTATCTACGAGCAGTACTTC	TRBD2	TRBJ2-7	TRBV5-4	-
CASSQGLAGLTSYNEQFF	TGTGCCAGCAGCCAAGGACTAGCGGGACTCACCTCCTACAATGAGCAGTTCTTC	TRBD2	TRBJ2-1	TRBV7-6	-
CASSKDRIQNTEAFF	TGTGCCAGCAGCAAAGACAGAATACAAAACACTGAAGCTTTCTTT	-	TRBJ1-1	TRBV21-1	-
CASTPPSGSSYEQYF	TGTGCCAGCACCCCCCCTAGCGGGAGCTCCTACGAGCAGTACTTC	TRBD2	TRBJ2-7	TRBV5-5	-
CASSPDRGSNQPQHF	TGTGCCAGTAGCCCGGACAGGGGGAGCAATCAGCCCCAGCATTTT	TRBD1	TRBJ1-5	TRBV19	-